The rows below give T cell receptor beta chains drawn from one sample of a study of read filtering for tumor transcriptome and immune sequencing. TCRdb reanalysed the reads using MiXCR and keeps one entry per CDR3 protein. The table includes around 5,500 distinct CDR3 sequences, over 20% detected once. The source material was a population of CD138-negative cells sorted from bone marrow. These receptor sequences come from a donor aged 40 or older with multiple myeloma. Each CDR3 is given with its conserved first and last residue. The D gene is left open where the match is weak. Rows give clone size only sometimes, using once, few, many, or a class for an expanded clone.

j_call: TRBJ1-1
clone_size: medium-sized
v_call: TRBV21-1
d_call: -
cdr3_nt: TGTGCCAGCAGCAAAGGTGGATTTCGGAACACTGAAGCTTTCTTT
cdr3_aa: CASSKGGFRNTEAFF

j_call: TRBJ1-5
clone_size: -
v_call: TRBV5-6
d_call: TRBD1
cdr3_nt: TGTGCCAGCAGCTGGGGACAGGGCGGCAATCAGACCCAGCATTTT
cdr3_aa: CASSWGQGGNQTQHF

j_call: TRBJ2-1
clone_size: medium-sized
v_call: TRBV2
d_call: -
cdr3_nt: TGTGCCAGTGGGCGGAATGAGCAGTTCTTC
cdr3_aa: CASGRNEQFF

j_call: TRBJ2-1
clone_size: medium-sized
v_call: TRBV7-2
d_call: TRBD2
cdr3_nt: TGTGCCAGCAGCTTAGATCCTAGCGGGAGGGCGGGCTACAATGAGCAGTTCTTC
cdr3_aa: CASSLDPSGRAGYNEQFF

j_call: TRBJ2-3
clone_size: many
v_call: TRBV20-1
d_call: TRBD2
cdr3_nt: TGCAGTACCACCGGACTAGCGGGAGCCCCAGATACGCAGTATTTT
cdr3_aa: CSTTGLAGAPDTQYF

j_call: TRBJ1-1
clone_size: many
v_call: TRBV30
d_call: -
cdr3_nt: TGTGCCTGGAGTTTGGGACGGTGGGGCCCTGAAGCTTTCTTT
cdr3_aa: CAWSLGRWGPEAFF

j_call: TRBJ2-7
clone_size: medium-sized
v_call: TRBV3-1
d_call: -
cdr3_nt: TGTGCCAGCAGGCCAGCTGGGCAGGGCAGCTACGAGCAGTACTTC
cdr3_aa: CASRPAGQGSYEQYF

j_call: TRBJ2-1
clone_size: medium-sized
v_call: TRBV27
d_call: -
cdr3_nt: TGTGCCAGCAGTTTAAGGTGGGAGGCGGGACGCTACAATGAGCAGTTCTTC
cdr3_aa: CASSLRWEAGRYNEQFF

j_call: TRBJ2-2
clone_size: many
v_call: TRBV19
d_call: -
cdr3_nt: TGTGCCAGTGACAGGCCGCCGAACACCGGGGAGCTGTTTTTT
cdr3_aa: CASDRPPNTGELFF

j_call: TRBJ2-1
clone_size: medium-sized
v_call: TRBV27
d_call: -
cdr3_nt: TGTGCCAGCAGTTTATCTTCCTACAATGAGCAGTTCTTC
cdr3_aa: CASSLSSYNEQFF

j_call: TRBJ2-1
clone_size: -
v_call: TRBV6-2/TRBV6-3
d_call: TRBD2
cdr3_nt: TGTGCCAGCAGTTCTGGGCGGGAGGACTACAATGAGCAGTTCTTC
cdr3_aa: CASSSGREDYNEQFF

j_call: TRBJ2-3
clone_size: medium-sized
v_call: TRBV9
d_call: -
cdr3_nt: TGTGCCAGCAGCGTAGGTGGGGCCGGTGGAGATACGCAGTATTTT
cdr3_aa: CASSVGGAGGDTQYF

j_call: TRBJ2-1
clone_size: medium-sized
v_call: TRBV7-9
d_call: -
cdr3_nt: TGTGCCAGCAGCTTAGTGGGGAGCAATGAGCAGTTCTTC
cdr3_aa: CASSLVGSNEQFF

j_call: TRBJ2-7
clone_size: -
v_call: TRBV5-4
d_call: TRBD2
cdr3_nt: TGTGCCAGCAGCTTGCTCGGGAGGGGCGAGCAGTACTTC
cdr3_aa: CASSLLGRGEQYF

j_call: TRBJ2-1
clone_size: many
v_call: TRBV7-6
d_call: -
cdr3_nt: TGTGCCAGCAGCTTAACGGACCCGTCCTACAATGAGCAGTTCTTC
cdr3_aa: CASSLTDPSYNEQFF

j_call: TRBJ1-1
clone_size: medium-sized
v_call: TRBV4-2
d_call: -
cdr3_nt: TGTGCCAGCAGCCCCATAGGGGGTTTCTCTAACACTGAAGCTTTCTTT
cdr3_aa: CASSPIGGFSNTEAFF